The 10 T cell receptor beta chains below come from one sample, sequenced in a study of blood T cell repertoires in COVID-19. The repertoire was sequenced with immunoSEQ multiplex PCR; TCRdb's copy has only in-frame clones and lacks some. The sample has approximately 330,000 clones; 65% to 90% are singletons. Sequencing used PBMCs or T cells enriched from blood (not recorded which). The origin of the receptors is a middle-aged woman with acute COVID-19.

The chain combines TRBV20-1 with TRBJ2-5, with unresolved D. The CDR3 length is 11 residues. From germline, CDR1 is DFQATT and CDR2 SNEGSKA (reference sequence). V dropped 0 bases and J dropped 8 bases, with 7 bases sitting between them. In DNA form, the CDR3 reads TGCAGTGCTAGAGAGTCGTTTACCCAGTACTTC. This gives the protein CSARESFTQYF.

The V gene is TRBV18, the J gene TRBJ2-7; 9 bases map to TRBD2. This CDR3 has 19 amino acids. Germline lookup yields CDR1 KGHSH and CDR2 LQKENI. V was clipped by 0 bases and J by 3 bases; unmatched bases: 15. This chain's CDR3 is CASSPPQTAGGLKRYEQYF. The DNA of the CDR3 is TGTGCCAGCTCACCACCCCAAACAGCGGGAGGACTAAAACGCTACGAGCAGTACTTC.

This clone was observed a single time. For the CDR3, the DNA is TGTGCCAGCAGCTTTTACTACCGCCAACAAGAGACCCAGTACTTC. It encodes CASSFYYRQQETQYF. This chain joins TRBV7-2 and TRBJ2-5; no clear D. The CDR3 contains 15 residues. The V gene lost 3 bases and the J gene lost 2 bases, with 13 bases spanning the gap. The germline V gene has CDR1 SGHTA and CDR2 FQGNSA. Full variable domain (remainder filled in from reference TRBV7-2 and TRBJ2-5): GAGVSQSPSNKVTEKGKDVELRCDPISGHTALYWYRQSLGQGLEFLIYFQGNSAPDKSGLPSDRFSAERTGGSVSTLTIQRTQQEDSAVYLCASSFYYRQQETQYFGPGTRLLVL.

V gene TRBV19 combines with J gene TRBJ2-5; the D gene is possibly TRBD1 (5 bases). The CDR3 is made up of 13 amino acids. Trimming shortened V by 5 bases and J by 5 bases, and 12 bases separated the two germline ends. Looked up from germline, CDR1 is LNHDA and CDR2 is SQIVND (reference sequence). CDR3 in DNA: TGTGCCAGTAGTCCCGTCCACAGGGAGACCCAGTACTTC. This gives the protein CASSPVHRETQYF.

This chain joins TRBV6-5 and TRBJ2-7; D is unclear. Per the germline V gene, CDR1 is MNHEY and CDR2 is SVGAGI. V lost 5 bases and J lost 4, with 6 bases in between. The CDR3 is 11 amino acids. CDR3 in amino acids: CASSQNYEQYF. The CDR3 bases are TGTGCCAGCAGTCAGAATTACGAGCAGTACTTC.

The chain recombines TRBV11-2 with TRBJ1-2, with unresolved D. V lost 5 bases and J 5 bases, leaving 9 bases between the germline ends. The V gene's germline CDR1 is SGHAT and CDR2 FQNNGV. This CDR3 is built from 12 residues. For the CDR3, the DNA is TGTGCCAGCAGCGGGAGTGGTTATGGCTACACCTTC. This sequence encodes CASSGSGYGYTF.

The rearrangement links TRBV6-5 to TRBJ1-2; D is unclear. The CDR3 is 12 residues long. Trimming removed 5 bases at V and 3 bases at J, with 7 bases between. CDR1 and CDR2 (germline): MNHEY, SVGAGI. The CDR3 DNA follows: TGTGCCAGCAGTCGCGGAGACTATGGCTACACCTTC. Amino acids: CASSRGDYGYTF.

This rearrangement joins TRBV5-4 to TRBJ1-6, with 8 bases that match TRBD1. This CDR3 has 14 amino acids. The ends lost 1 base at V and 10 bases at J; junction bases unmatched: 4. Germline V CDR1 and CDR2: SGHNT, YYREEE (reference sequence). The CDR3 protein is CASSLTRGHSPLHF. The CDR3 coding sequence is TGTGCCAGCAGCTTGACCAGGGGGCACTCACCCCTCCACTTT.

This clone was counted only a few times. The chain recombines TRBV27 with TRBJ1-2, with D possibly TRBD1 on 5 matching bases. The CDR3 extends over 15 amino acids. Germline V CDR1 and CDR2: MNHEY, SMNVEV (reference sequence). V was shortened by 1 base and J by 4 bases, with 13 bases between the two germline ends. CDR3 sequence reads: CASSLYSGNSYGYTF. The CDR3 nucleotides read TGTGCCAGCAGTTTATATTCAGGGAATTCCTATGGCTACACCTTC.

This clone was recorded only once. The chain carries TRBV5-6 and TRBJ1-1; 7 nucleotides align to TRBD1. This CDR3 comprises 15 residues. The V and J ends lost 0 bases and 1 base, in that order; junction bases with no gene match: 3. Germline lookup yields CDR1 SGHDT and CDR2 YYEEEE. CDR3 protein: CASSLGRTGNTEAFF. CDR3 bases: TGTGCCAGCAGCTTGGGAAGGACAGGGAACACTGAAGCTTTCTTT.